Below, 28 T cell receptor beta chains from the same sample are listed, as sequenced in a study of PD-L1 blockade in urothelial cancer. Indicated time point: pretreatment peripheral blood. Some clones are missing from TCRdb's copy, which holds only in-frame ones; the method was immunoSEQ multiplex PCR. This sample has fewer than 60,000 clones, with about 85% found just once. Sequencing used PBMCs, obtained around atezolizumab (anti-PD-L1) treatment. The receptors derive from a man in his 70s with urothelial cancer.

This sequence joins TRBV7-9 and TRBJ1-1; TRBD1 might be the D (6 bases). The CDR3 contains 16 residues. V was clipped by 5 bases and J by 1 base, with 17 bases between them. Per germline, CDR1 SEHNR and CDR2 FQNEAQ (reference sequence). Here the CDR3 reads CASSPGRGTPNTEAFF. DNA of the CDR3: TGTGCCAGCAGCCCAGGAAGGGGGACACCGAACACTGAAGCTTTCTTT.

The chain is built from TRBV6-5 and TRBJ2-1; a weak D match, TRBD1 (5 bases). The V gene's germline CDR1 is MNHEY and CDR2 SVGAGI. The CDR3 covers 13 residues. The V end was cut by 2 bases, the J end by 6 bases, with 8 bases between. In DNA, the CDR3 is TGTGCCAGCAGTTACGGCAGGGTCAATGAGCAGTTCTTC. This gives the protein CASSYGRVNEQFF.

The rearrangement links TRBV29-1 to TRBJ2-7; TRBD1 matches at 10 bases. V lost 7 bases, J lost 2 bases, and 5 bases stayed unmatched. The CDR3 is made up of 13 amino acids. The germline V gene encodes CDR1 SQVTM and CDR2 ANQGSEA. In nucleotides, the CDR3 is TGCAGCGGTGGACAGGGGGTCCCCTACGAGCAGTACTTC. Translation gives CSGGQGVPYEQYF.

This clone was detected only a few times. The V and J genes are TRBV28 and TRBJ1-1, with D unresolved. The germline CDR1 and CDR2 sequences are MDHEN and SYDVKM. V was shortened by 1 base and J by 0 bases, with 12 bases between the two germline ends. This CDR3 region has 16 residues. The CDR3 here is CASSLSVAGMNTEAFF. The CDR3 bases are TGTGCCAGCAGTTTATCGGTAGCGGGCATGAACACTGAAGCTTTCTTT.

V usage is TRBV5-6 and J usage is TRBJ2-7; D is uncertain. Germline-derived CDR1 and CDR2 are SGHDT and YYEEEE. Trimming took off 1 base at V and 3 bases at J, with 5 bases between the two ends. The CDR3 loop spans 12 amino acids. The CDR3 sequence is CASSLNSYEQYF. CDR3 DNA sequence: TGTGCCAGCAGCTTGAACAGCTACGAGCAGTACTTC.

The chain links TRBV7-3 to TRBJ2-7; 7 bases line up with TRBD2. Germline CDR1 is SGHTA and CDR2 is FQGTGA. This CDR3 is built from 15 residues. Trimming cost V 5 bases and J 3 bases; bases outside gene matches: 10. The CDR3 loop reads CASSPLERGYYEQYF. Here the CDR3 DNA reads TGTGCCAGCAGCCCCCTGGAGCGGGGCTACTACGAGCAGTACTTC.

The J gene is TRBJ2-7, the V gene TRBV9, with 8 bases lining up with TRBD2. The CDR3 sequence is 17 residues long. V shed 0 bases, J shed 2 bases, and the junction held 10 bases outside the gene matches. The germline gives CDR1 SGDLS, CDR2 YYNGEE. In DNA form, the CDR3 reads TGTGCCAGCAGCGTAGGCCCCGCGGGGGGCGGCCCCTACGAGCAGTACTTC. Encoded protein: CASSVGPAGGGPYEQYF.

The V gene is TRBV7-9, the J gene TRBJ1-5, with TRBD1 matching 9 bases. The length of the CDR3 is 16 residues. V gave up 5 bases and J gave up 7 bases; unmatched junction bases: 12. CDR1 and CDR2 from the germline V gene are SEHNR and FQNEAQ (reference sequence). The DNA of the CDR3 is TGTGCCAGCAGCCCCCCGGGACAGGGCGGTGGCCAGCCCCAGCATTTT. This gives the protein CASSPPGQGGGQPQHF.

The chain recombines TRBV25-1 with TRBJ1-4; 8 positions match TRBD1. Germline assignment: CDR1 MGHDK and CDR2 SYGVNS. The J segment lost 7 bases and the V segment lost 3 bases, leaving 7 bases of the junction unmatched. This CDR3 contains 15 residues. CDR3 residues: CASSDPQGAGEKLFF. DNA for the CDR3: TGTGCCAGCAGTGACCCTCAGGGGGCGGGTGAAAAACTGTTTTTT.

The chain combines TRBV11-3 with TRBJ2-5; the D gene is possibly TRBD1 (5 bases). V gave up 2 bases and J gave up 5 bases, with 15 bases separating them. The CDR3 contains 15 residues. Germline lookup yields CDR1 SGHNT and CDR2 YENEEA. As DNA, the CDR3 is TGTGCCAGCAGCTTAATGCCAGGGATGGGGGAGACCCAGTACTTC. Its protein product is CASSLMPGMGETQYF.

CDR3 in amino acids: CASSSPGGGRAFTGELFF. The CDR3 DNA is TGTGCCAGCAGTTCCCCGGGGGGTGGGAGGGCCTTCACCGGGGAGCTGTTTTTT. The V call is TRBV28, the J call TRBJ2-2, with TRBD2 identical over 7 bases. The CDR3 spans 18 residues. V trimming: 4 bases; J trimming: 4 bases; junction bases outside the gene matches: 15. Germline V lookup: CDR1 MDHEN, CDR2 SYDVKM.

The CDR3 spells CSVRTGSYNEQFF. The CDR3, as DNA: TGCAGCGTTCGGACAGGCTCCTACAATGAGCAGTTCTTC. The chain employs TRBV29-1 and TRBJ2-1, with TRBD1 matching 7 bases. Germline V gives CDR1 SQVTM, CDR2 ANQGSEA. The trim removed 5 bases at V and 0 bases at J, leaving 1 base unmatched. This CDR3 has 13 amino acids.

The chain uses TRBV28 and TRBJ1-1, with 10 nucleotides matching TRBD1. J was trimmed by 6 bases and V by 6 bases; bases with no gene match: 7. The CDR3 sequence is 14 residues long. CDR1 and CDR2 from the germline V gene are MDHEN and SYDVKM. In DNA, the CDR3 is TGTGCCAGCAGGTCGAGACAGGGGGCCGCTGAAGCTTTCTTT. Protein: CASRSRQGAAEAFF.

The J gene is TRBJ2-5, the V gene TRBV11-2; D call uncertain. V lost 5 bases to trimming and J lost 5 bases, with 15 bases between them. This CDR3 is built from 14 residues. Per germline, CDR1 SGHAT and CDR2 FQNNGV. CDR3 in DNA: TGTGCCAGCAGCCCCCGTACAGCTGATGAGACCCAGTACTTC. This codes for CASSPRTADETQYF.

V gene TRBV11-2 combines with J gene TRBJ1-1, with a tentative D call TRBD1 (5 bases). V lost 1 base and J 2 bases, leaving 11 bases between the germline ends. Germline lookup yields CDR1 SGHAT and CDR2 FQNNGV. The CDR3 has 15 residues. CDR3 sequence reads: CASSLGAGPNTEAFF. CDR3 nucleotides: TGTGCCAGCAGCTTAGGGGCAGGGCCCAACACTGAAGCTTTCTTT.

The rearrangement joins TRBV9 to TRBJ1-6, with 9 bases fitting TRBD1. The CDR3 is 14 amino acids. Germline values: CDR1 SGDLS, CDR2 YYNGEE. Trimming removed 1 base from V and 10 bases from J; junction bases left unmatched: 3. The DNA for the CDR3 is TGTGCCAGCAGCGTACGGGACAGGGTCTCACCCCTCCACTTT. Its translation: CASSVRDRVSPLHF.

CDR3: CASSLFGTGQEKLFF. The CDR3 DNA follows: TGTGCCAGCAGTTTATTTGGGACAGGTCAAGAAAAACTGTTTTTT. The V gene is TRBV27, the J gene TRBJ1-4; 8 bases match TRBD1. This CDR3 region has 15 residues. The V and J ends lost 1 base and 8 bases, in that order; junction bases with no gene match: 6. CDR1 is MNHEY, CDR2 SMNVEV, per germline (reference sequence).

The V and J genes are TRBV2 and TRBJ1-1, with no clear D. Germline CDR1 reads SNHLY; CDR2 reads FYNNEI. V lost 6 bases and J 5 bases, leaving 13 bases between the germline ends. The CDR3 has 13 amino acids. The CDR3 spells CASRADSATEAFF. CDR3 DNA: TGTGCCAGCAGGGCGGACTCGGCAACTGAAGCTTTCTTT.

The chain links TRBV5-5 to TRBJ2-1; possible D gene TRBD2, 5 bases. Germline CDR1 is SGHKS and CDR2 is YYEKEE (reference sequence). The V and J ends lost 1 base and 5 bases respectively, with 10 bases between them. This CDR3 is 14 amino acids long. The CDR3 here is CASSLTGLNNEQFF. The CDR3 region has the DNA TGTGCCAGCAGCTTGACGGGATTGAACAATGAGCAGTTCTTC.

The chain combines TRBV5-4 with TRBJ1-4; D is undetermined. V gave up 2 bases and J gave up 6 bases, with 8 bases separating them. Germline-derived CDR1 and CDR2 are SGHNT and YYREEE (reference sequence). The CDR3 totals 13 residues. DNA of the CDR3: TGTGCCAGCAGCTTCAGTCAGGATGAAAAACTGTTTTTT. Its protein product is CASSFSQDEKLFF.

CDR3 loop: CASGPGLAGHTGELFF. In DNA form, the CDR3 reads TGTGCCAGCGGCCCGGGACTAGCGGGACACACCGGGGAGCTGTTTTTT. This chain links TRBV9 with TRBJ2-2; 13 bases are shared with TRBD2. CDR1 and CDR2 (germline): SGDLS, YYNGEE. With V trimmed by 7 bases and J by 3 bases, 6 bases remained unmatched. The CDR3 sequence is 16 residues long.

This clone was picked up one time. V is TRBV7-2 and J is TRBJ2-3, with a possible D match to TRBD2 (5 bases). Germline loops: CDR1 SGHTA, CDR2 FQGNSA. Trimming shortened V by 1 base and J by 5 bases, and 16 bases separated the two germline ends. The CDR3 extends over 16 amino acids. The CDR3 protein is CASSLDAGAPRDTQYF. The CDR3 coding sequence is TGTGCCAGCAGCTTAGACGCGGGCGCGCCACGAGATACGCAGTATTTT.

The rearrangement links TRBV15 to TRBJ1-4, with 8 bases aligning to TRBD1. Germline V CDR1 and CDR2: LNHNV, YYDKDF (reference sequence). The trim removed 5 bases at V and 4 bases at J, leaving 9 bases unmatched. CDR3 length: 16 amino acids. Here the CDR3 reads CATSPHGTGDNEKLFF. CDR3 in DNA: TGTGCCACCAGCCCGCATGGGACAGGAGATAATGAAAAACTGTTTTTT.

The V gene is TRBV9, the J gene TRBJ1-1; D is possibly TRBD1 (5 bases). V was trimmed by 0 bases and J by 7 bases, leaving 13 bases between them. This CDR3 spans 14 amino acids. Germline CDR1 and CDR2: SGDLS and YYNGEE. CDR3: CASSVGIREDEAFF. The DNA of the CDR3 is TGTGCCAGCAGCGTAGGAATCAGGGAGGATGAAGCTTTCTTT.

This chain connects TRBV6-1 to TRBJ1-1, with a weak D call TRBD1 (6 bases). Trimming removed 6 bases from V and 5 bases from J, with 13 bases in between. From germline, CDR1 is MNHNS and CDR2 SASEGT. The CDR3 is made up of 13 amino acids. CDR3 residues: CASRTSQGTEAFF. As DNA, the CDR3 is TGTGCCAGCAGGACCTCACAGGGTACTGAAGCTTTCTTT.

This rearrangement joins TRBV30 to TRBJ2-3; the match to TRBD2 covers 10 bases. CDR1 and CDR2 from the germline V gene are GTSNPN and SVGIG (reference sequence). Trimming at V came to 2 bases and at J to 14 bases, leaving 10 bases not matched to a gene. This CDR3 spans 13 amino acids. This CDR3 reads CAWSSLAGEGAYF. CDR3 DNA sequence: TGTGCCTGGAGTAGCCTAGCGGGAGAGGGTGCGTATTTT. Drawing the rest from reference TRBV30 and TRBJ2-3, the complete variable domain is SQTIHQWPATLVQPVGSPLSLECTVEGTSNPNLYWYRQAAGRGLQLLFYSVGIGQISSEVPQNLSASRPQDRQFILSSKKLLLSDSGFYLCAWSSLAGEGAYFGPGTRLTVL.

This chain's CDR3 is CAWRTSHSYNEQFF. CDR3 nucleotide sequence: TGTGCCTGGAGGACTAGCCATTCTTACAATGAGCAGTTCTTC. The genes are TRBV30 and TRBJ2-1, with 7 positions matching TRBD2. Trimming took 3 bases from V and 4 from J; bases not matched to a gene: 6. This CDR3 has 14 residues. Germline values: CDR1 GTSNPN, CDR2 SVGIG (reference sequence).

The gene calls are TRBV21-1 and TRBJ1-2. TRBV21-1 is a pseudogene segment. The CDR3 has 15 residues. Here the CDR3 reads CASSKYGARGGRYTF. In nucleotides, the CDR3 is TGTGCCAGCAGCAAATATGGGGCTCGGGGGGGACGCTACACCTTC.